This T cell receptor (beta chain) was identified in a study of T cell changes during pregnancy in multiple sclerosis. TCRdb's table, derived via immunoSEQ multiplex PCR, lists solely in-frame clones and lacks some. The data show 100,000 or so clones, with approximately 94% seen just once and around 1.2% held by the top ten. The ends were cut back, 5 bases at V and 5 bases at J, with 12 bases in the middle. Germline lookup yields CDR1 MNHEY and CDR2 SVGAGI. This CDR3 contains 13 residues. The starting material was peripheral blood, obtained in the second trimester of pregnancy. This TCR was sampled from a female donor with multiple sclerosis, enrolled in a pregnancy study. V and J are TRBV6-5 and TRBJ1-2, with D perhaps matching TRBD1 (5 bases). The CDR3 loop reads CASSPLRVYGYTF. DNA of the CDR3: TGTGCCAGCAGTCCGCTCAGGGTGTATGGCTACACCTTC.